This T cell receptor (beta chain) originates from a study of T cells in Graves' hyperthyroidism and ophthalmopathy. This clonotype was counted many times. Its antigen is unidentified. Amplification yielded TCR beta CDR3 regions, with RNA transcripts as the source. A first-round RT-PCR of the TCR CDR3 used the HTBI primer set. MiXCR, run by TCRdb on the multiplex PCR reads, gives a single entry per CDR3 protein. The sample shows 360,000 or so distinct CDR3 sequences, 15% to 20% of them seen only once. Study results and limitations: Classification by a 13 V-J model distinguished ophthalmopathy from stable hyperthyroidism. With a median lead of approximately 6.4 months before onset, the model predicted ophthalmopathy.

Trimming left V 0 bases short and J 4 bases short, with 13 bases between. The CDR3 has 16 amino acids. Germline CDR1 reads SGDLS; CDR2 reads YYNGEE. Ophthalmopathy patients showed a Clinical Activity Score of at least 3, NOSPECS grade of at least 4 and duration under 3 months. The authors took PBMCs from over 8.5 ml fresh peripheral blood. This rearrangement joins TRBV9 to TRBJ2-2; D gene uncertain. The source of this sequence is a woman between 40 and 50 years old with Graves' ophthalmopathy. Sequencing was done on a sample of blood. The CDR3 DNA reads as TGTGCCAGCAGCGTAGGGGGTAGTAGGGTCACCGGGGAGCTGTTTTTT. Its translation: CASSVGGSRVTGELFF. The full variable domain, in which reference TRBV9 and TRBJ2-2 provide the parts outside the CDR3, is DSGVTQTPKHLITATGQRVTLRCSPRSGDLSVYWYQQSLDQGLQFLIQYYNGEERAKGNILERFSAQQFPDLHSELNLSSLELGDSALYFCASSVGGSRVTGELFFGEGSRLTVL.